These 32 T cell receptor beta chains originate from one sample sequenced in a study of T cells in Graves' hyperthyroidism and ophthalmopathy. Authors of the study amplified TCR beta CDR3 regions from RNA transcripts. An initial round of RT-PCR targeting the TCR CDR3 relied on the HTBI primer set. A single record per CDR3 protein comes from TCRdb applying MiXCR to the multiplex PCR reads. Altogether approximately 400,000 distinct CDR3 sequences are present, approximately 15% being singletons, with the ten largest covering less than 25%. Material for sequencing was blood. All receptors come from a man younger than 40 with Graves' hyperthyroidism that later progressed to Graves' ophthalmopathy.

This clonotype was seen ten or more times. The chain has TRBV9 and TRBJ1-5, with D hard to call. This CDR3 comprises 14 residues. Trimming cost V 0 bases and J 6 bases, with 10 bases left between them. CDR1 SGDLS and CDR2 YYNGEE come from the germline V gene. The CDR3 here is CASSVGRAGQPQHF. Written as DNA, the CDR3 is TGTGCCAGCAGCGTAGGAAGGGCAGGTCAGCCCCAGCATTTT.

This clonotype appeared many times. This sequence joins TRBV28 and TRBJ2-5, with D tentatively TRBD1 (5 bases). Trimming removed 8 bases from V and 5 bases from J, with 15 bases in between. Germline V gene data show CDR1 as MDHEN and CDR2 as SYDVKM. The CDR3 length is 13 residues. CDR3 sequence (DNA): TGTGCCAGCCGCGACAGTTCGGCGGAGACCCAGTACTTC. Translated: CASRDSSAETQYF.

A remark on this clonotype: A much bigger clone sits one base away, suggesting this may be a read error. This chain connects TRBV28 to TRBJ2-2; weak D call: TRBD1 (7 bases). The CDR3 contains 18 residues. The ends were cut back, 1 base at V and 4 bases at J, with 19 bases in the middle. Germline lookup yields CDR1 MDHEN and CDR2 SYDVKM. The CDR3 sequence is CASSLSWSRGAVTGELFF. CDR3 nucleotides: TGTGCCAGCAGTTTATCATGGAGCAGGGGGGCGGTCACCGGGGAGCTGTTTTTT.

This clonotype was seen ten or more times. The chain recombines TRBV2 with TRBJ1-2, with D hard to call. This CDR3 is built from 13 residues. CDR1 and CDR2 (germline): SNHLY, FYNNEI. With 1 base removed from V and 2 bases from J, the gap between germline ends came to 5 bases. The CDR3 sequence is CASSEGSNYGYTF. The DNA of the CDR3 is TGTGCCAGCAGTGAAGGCAGCAACTATGGCTACACCTTC.

The rearrangement uses TRBV7-2 and TRBJ1-2, with D maybe TRBD1 (6 bases). Trimming removed 5 bases from V and 1 base from J, with 17 bases in between. Germline V gives CDR1 SGHTA, CDR2 FQGNSA. This CDR3 has 16 amino acids. The CDR3 DNA is TGTGCCAGCAGCGTCACAGGGACCAGCTTTAACTATGGCTACACCTTC. As protein: CASSVTGTSFNYGYTF.

This clonotype appeared many times. This sequence joins TRBV6-1 and TRBJ1-4; 12 bases map to TRBD1. With 5 bases clipped from V and 7 bases from J, the junction kept 8 bases outside the gene matches. The germline V gene has CDR1 MNHNS and CDR2 SASEGT. CDR3 length equals 16 residues. CDR3 residues: CASSLGQGAISEKLFF. In DNA form, the CDR3 reads TGTGCCAGCAGTCTGGGACAGGGGGCCATAAGTGAAAAACTGTTTTTT.

The chain employs TRBV27 and TRBJ2-2; D gene uncertain. Germline values: CDR1 MNHEY, CDR2 SMNVEV (reference sequence). CDR3 size: 13 residues. The V end lost 2 bases, the J end lost 7 bases, and 8 bases lay between the germline ends. The CDR3 nucleotides read TGTGCCAGCAGTTTAGTAATGAGCGGGGAGCTGTTTTTT. Translated: CASSLVMSGELFF.

There are many counts of this clonotype. The chain couples TRBV5-5 to TRBJ2-2; D possibly corresponds to TRBD1 (7 bases). Germline V gene lookup returns CDR1 SGHKS and CDR2 YYEKEE (reference sequence). This CDR3 is built from 16 residues. V was shortened by 4 bases and J by 2 bases, with 15 bases between the two germline ends. The CDR3 here is CASSRQGGPNTGELFF. CDR3 nucleotides: TGTGCCAGCAGCAGACAGGGAGGCCCCAACACCGGGGAGCTGTTTTTT. The full variable domain, completed using reference TRBV5-5 and TRBJ2-2, is DAGVTQSPTHLIKTRGQQVTLRCSPISGHKSVSWYQQVLGQGPQFIFQYYEKEERGRGNFPDRFSARQFPNYSSELNVNALLLGDSALYLCASSRQGGPNTGELFFGEGSRLTVL.

At least ten counts were recorded for this clonotype. The chain has TRBV5-1 and TRBJ2-3, with 13 bases that match TRBD2. This CDR3 spans 17 amino acids. V was clipped by 0 bases and J by 4 bases; unmatched bases: 5. Germline lookup yields CDR1 SGHRS and CDR2 YFSETQ. The DNA for the CDR3 is TGCGCCAGCAGCTTGGCCGGGACTAGCGGGGTCCCAGATACGCAGTATTTT. It yields the protein CASSLAGTSGVPDTQYF.

This clonotype was recorded at least ten times. This chain joins TRBV20-1 and TRBJ2-3; maybe TRBD2 (5 bases). Trimming pared 3 bases from V and 4 bases from J, leaving 8 bases between. CDR1 is DFQATT, CDR2 SNEGSKA, per germline (reference sequence). The CDR3 covers 12 residues. CDR3 loop: CSASPGADTQYF. CDR3 in DNA: TGCAGTGCTAGCCCCGGGGCAGATACGCAGTATTTT.

In this sample, this clonotype turned up a few times. This CDR3 reads CAWSNLRGNQPQHF. CDR3 nucleotide sequence: TGTGCCTGGAGTAACCTAAGGGGCAATCAGCCCCAGCATTTT. The V and J genes are TRBV30 and TRBJ1-5; no clear D gene. V lost 2 bases and J lost 2, with 10 bases in between. This CDR3 comprises 14 residues. Germline V CDR1 and CDR2: GTSNPN, SVGIG (reference sequence).

This clonotype was counted many times. The DNA of the CDR3 is TGTGCCAGCAGCGGACAGGAGGTCCAGCCCCAGCATTTT. This sequence encodes CASSGQEVQPQHF. V and J are TRBV7-9 and TRBJ1-5; 7 bases line up with TRBD1. With 5 bases clipped from V and 7 bases from J, the junction kept 5 bases outside the gene matches. This CDR3 is 13 amino acids long. The germline V gene encodes CDR1 SEHNR and CDR2 FQNEAQ (reference sequence).

Points on this clonotype: Given a much more abundant clone one base away, this may be a read error. The chain has TRBV9 and TRBJ2-2; D is unresolved. Germline CDR1 and CDR2: SGDLS and YYNGEE. The V gene lost 0 bases and the J gene lost 7 bases, with 4 bases spanning the gap. The CDR3 runs to 12 residues. Here the CDR3 DNA reads TGTGCCAGCAGCGTAGAAGGCGGGGAGCTGTTTTTT. It yields the protein CASSVEGGELFF.

In this sample, this clonotype turned up many times. The rearrangement joins TRBV28 to TRBJ1-1; no clear D. The CDR3 extends over 14 amino acids. Trimming left V 2 bases short and J 11 bases short, with 18 bases between. Per the germline V gene, CDR1 is MDHEN and CDR2 is SYDVKM. CDR3 nucleotides: TGTGCCAGCAGTTTAATTGTCGCCCGTCTTCCGGCTTTCTTT. The encoded protein is CASSLIVARLPAFF.

Ten or more counts support this clonotype. The chain links TRBV28 to TRBJ1-2; 9 nucleotides match TRBD1. The J segment lost 2 bases and the V segment lost 7 bases, leaving 8 bases of the junction unmatched. The CDR3 length is 15 residues. CDR1 is MDHEN, CDR2 SYDVKM, per germline. In DNA form, the CDR3 reads TGTGCCAGCAATGACCGGGACAGGGCGAACTATGGCTACACCTTC. Translated, it gives CASNDRDRANYGYTF.

This clonotype was recorded at least ten times. The rearrangement joins TRBV27 to TRBJ1-3; 7 positions agree with TRBD1. The junction had 5 bases not matched to a gene; V was cut back by 5 bases and J by 4 bases. The CDR3 runs to 14 residues. CDR1 and CDR2 (germline): MNHEY, SMNVEV (reference sequence). CDR3 loop: CASSATGIGNTIYF. Written as DNA, the CDR3 is TGTGCCAGCAGTGCGACAGGGATCGGAAACACCATATATTTT.

This clonotype has more than one count but fewer than ten. The chain carries TRBV24-1 and TRBJ2-7; TRBD1 agrees at 9 bases. Germline V CDR1 and CDR2: KGHDR, SFDVKD. The CDR3 loop spans 16 amino acids. Germline trimming cut 4 bases from V and 2 bases from J; bases unmatched to any gene: 8. CDR3 in amino acids: CATSEAGTGSTYEQYF. The CDR3 DNA reads TGTGCCACCAGTGAGGCCGGGACAGGGTCTACCTACGAGCAGTACTTC.

This clonotype has at least ten counts. The CDR3 loop reads CSVGGNYGYTF. The CDR3 DNA is TGCAGTGTTGGAGGGAACTATGGCTACACCTTC. The gene calls are TRBV20-1 and TRBJ1-2, with unresolved D. V lost 7 bases and J lost 2, with 8 bases in between. Per germline, CDR1 DFQATT and CDR2 SNEGSKA (reference sequence). The CDR3 contains 11 residues.

CDR3: CASSQVGLAGNTGELFF. The CDR3 bases are TGCGCCAGCAGCCAGGTGGGGCTAGCGGGGAACACCGGGGAGCTGTTTTTT. V is TRBV5-1 and J is TRBJ2-2; 8 bases agree with TRBD2. This CDR3 spans 17 amino acids. J lost 1 base, V lost 4 bases, and 9 bases had no gene match. Looked up from germline, CDR1 is SGHRS and CDR2 is YFSETQ.

This clonotype was recorded at least ten times. CDR3 amino acids: CSARDVTGGKDEQYF. The CDR3 nucleotides read TGCAGTGCTAGGGACGTAACAGGGGGCAAGGACGAGCAGTACTTC. The genes are TRBV20-1 and TRBJ2-7, with 9 bases identical to TRBD1. The CDR3 length is 15 residues. The J segment lost 5 bases and the V segment lost 3 bases, leaving 11 bases of the junction unmatched. In germline, CDR1 is DFQATT, CDR2 SNEGSKA (reference sequence).

This clonotype was recorded a few times. J is TRBJ1-4 and V is TRBV6-1; D unclear. The CDR3 spans 14 residues. CDR1 is MNHNS and CDR2 is SASEGT in the germline V gene. V was clipped by 7 bases and J by 0 bases, with 9 bases between them. The CDR3 loop reads CASTTTTTNEKLFF. CDR3 coding DNA: TGTGCCAGCACCACGACTACAACTAATGAAAAACTGTTTTTT.

J is TRBJ2-2 and V is TRBV6-2 or TRBV6-3; a weak D match, TRBD2 (5 bases). In germline, CDR1 is MNHEY, CDR2 SVGEGT. The CDR3 is 15 amino acids. The germline V and J ends were trimmed by 6 bases and 4 bases, with 15 bases remaining between them. CDR3 protein: CASRFRTLATGELFF. In nucleotides, the CDR3 is TGTGCCAGCAGATTCAGGACTCTAGCCACCGGGGAGCTGTTTTTT.

This clonotype was recorded a few times. The chain couples TRBV20-1 to TRBJ1-5, with no clear D. The V end was cut by 4 bases, the J end by 6 bases, with 16 bases between. Germline lookup yields CDR1 DFQATT and CDR2 SNEGSKA (reference sequence). The CDR3 extends over 14 amino acids. The CDR3 sequence: CSATPPNVVQPQHF. CDR3 nucleotides: TGCAGTGCTACCCCCCCTAACGTTGTTCAGCCCCAGCATTTT.

The chain uses TRBV27 and TRBJ2-2; a possible D gene is TRBD2 (7 bases). The CDR3 consists of 17 residues. V was trimmed by 4 bases and J by 0 bases, leaving 15 bases between them. Per germline, CDR1 MNHEY and CDR2 SMNVEV (reference sequence). The CDR3 nucleotides read TGTGCCAGCAGTTATGGGGGGGGGGCCTCGAACACCGGGGAGCTGTTTTTT. Protein sequence: CASSYGGGASNTGELFF.

This chain connects TRBV6-2 or TRBV6-3 to TRBJ2-2; 10 bases are shared with TRBD1. This CDR3 region has 16 residues. V was clipped by 6 bases and J by 7 bases; unmatched bases: 11. CDR1 is MNHEY, CDR2 SVGEGT, per germline. The CDR3 bases are TGTGCCAGCAGCAAAGGACAGGGGGTCGTGGGCGGGGAGCTGTTTTTT. It translates to CASSKGQGVVGGELFF.

This chain links TRBV19 with TRBJ2-3; weak D call: TRBD2 (5 bases). Deletions cut 6 bases from V and 2 bases from J, with 15 bases between. The CDR3 sequence is 15 residues long. Germline lookup yields CDR1 LNHDA and CDR2 SQIVND (reference sequence). CDR3 nucleotides: TGTGCCAGTAGCCAATCCCCGGGAAACACAGATACGCAGTATTTT. It translates to CASSQSPGNTDTQYF.

This clonotype was counted between two and nine times. This rearrangement joins TRBV11-3 to TRBJ1-6, with D possibly being TRBD1 (5 bases). The V end was cut by 6 bases, the J end by 7 bases, with 13 bases between. The germline V gene encodes CDR1 SGHNT and CDR2 YENEEA. The CDR3 contains 14 residues. This chain's CDR3 is CASSFGGNNSPLHF. The CDR3 coding sequence is TGTGCCAGCAGTTTTGGGGGGAACAATTCACCCCTCCACTTT.

The sample holds many counts of this clonotype. The chain employs TRBV5-6 and TRBJ1-2; D ambiguous. From germline, CDR1 is SGHDT and CDR2 YYEEEE. Trimming removed 3 bases at V and 4 bases at J, with 13 bases between. The CDR3 has 14 amino acids. The CDR3 DNA sequence: TGTGCCAGCAGCTCAACGACCTCCCCCTATGGCTACACCTTC. It yields the protein CASSSTTSPYGYTF. Full variable domain (remainder filled in from reference TRBV5-6 and TRBJ1-2): DAGVTQSPTHLIKTRGQQVTLRCSPKSGHDTVSWYQQALGQGPQFIFQYYEEEERQRGNFPDRFSGHQFPNYSSELNVNALLLGDSALYLCASSSTTSPYGYTFGSGTRLTVV.

The J gene is TRBJ1-4, the V gene TRBV12-5, with TRBD1 as a possible D gene (5 bases). The germline V gene has CDR1 LGHNT and CDR2 FRNRAP. CDR3 length equals 16 residues. V was trimmed by 6 bases and J by 6 bases, leaving 20 bases between them. The CDR3 DNA is TGTGCTAGTGGAACCGGACGGGGCAGCTTATATGAAAAACTGTTTTTT. It yields the protein CASGTGRGSLYEKLFF. The full variable domain, in which reference TRBV12-5 and TRBJ1-4 provide the parts outside the CDR3, is DARVTQTPRHKVTEMGQEVTMRCQPILGHNTVFWYRQTMMQGLELLAYFRNRAPLDDSGMPKDRFSAEMPDATLATLKIQPSEPRDSAVYFCASGTGRGSLYEKLFFGSGTQLSVL.

This rearrangement joins TRBV11-2 to TRBJ1-2; unclear D gene. The V end lost 5 bases, the J end lost 2 bases, and 12 bases lay between the germline ends. CDR1 and CDR2 (germline): SGHAT, FQNNGV. The CDR3 contains 14 residues. The CDR3 spells CASSARLLNYGYTF. The DNA of the CDR3 is TGTGCCAGCAGCGCTAGACTCCTCAACTATGGCTACACCTTC. The variable domain in full, with the rest retrieved from reference TRBV11-2 and TRBJ1-2, is EAGVAQSPRYKIIEKRQSVAFWCNPISGHATLYWYQQILGQGPKLLIQFQNNGVVDDSQLPKDRFSAERLKGVDSTLKIQPAKLEDSAVYLCASSARLLNYGYTFGSGTRLTVV.

This clonotype was seen ten or more times. V usage is TRBV7-8 and J usage is TRBJ2-7; D is perhaps TRBD2 (5 bases). The V end lost 0 bases, the J end lost 5 bases, and 8 bases lay between the germline ends. The CDR3 contains 13 residues. CDR1 SGHVS and CDR2 FQNEAQ come from the germline V gene. CDR3 in amino acids: CASSLARGHEQYF. For the CDR3, the DNA is TGTGCCAGCAGCTTAGCGAGAGGGCACGAGCAGTACTTC.

This clonotype was counted many times. The chain combines TRBV6-5 with TRBJ2-7; D is possibly TRBD1 or TRBD2 (5 bases each). The CDR3 is made up of 14 amino acids. Trimming shortened V by 0 bases and J by 9 bases, and 15 bases separated the two germline ends. Germline V gene lookup returns CDR1 MNHEY and CDR2 SVGAGI. CDR3 residues: CASSYSKGTPGQYF. CDR3 nucleotides: TGTGCCAGCAGTTACTCGAAGGGGACCCCCGGGCAGTACTTC.